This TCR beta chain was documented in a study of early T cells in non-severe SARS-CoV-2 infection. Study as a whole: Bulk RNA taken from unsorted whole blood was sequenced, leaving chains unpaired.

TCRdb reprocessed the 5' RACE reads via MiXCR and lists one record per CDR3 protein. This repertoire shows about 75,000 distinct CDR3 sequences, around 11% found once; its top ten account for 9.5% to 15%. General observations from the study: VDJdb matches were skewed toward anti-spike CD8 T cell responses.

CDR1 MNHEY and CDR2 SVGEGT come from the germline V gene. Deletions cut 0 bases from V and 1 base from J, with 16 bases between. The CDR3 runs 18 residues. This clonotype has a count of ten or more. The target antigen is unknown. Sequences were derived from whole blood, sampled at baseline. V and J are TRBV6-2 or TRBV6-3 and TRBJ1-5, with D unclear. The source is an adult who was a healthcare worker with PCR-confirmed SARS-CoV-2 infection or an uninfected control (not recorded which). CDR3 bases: TGTGCCAGCAGTTACTCGATTCACCGGGTAGGAAGCAATCAGCCCCAGCATTTT. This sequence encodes CASSYSIHRVGSNQPQHF.